This T cell receptor beta chain was found in a study of T cells in Graves' hyperthyroidism and ophthalmopathy. Notes on the study in general: A model of 13 V-J features distinguished ophthalmopathy from stable hyperthyroidism.

Using RNA transcripts as the source, TCR beta CDR3 regions were amplified. A first-round RT-PCR of the TCR CDR3 used the HTBI primer set. TCRdb reprocessed the multiplex PCR reads via MiXCR and lists one record per CDR3 protein. Of 300,000 to 350,000 distinct CDR3 sequences listed, roughly 17% are singletons. Across 18 months, stable Graves' hyperthyroidism was marked by no progression to ophthalmopathy. On this clonotype: Antigen specificity is unknown.

The CDR3 consists of 14 residues. Trimming removed 0 bases from V and 4 bases from J, with 9 bases in between. The germline CDR1 and CDR2 sequences are PRHDT and FYEKMQ (reference sequence). This chain uses TRBV13 with TRBJ1-1, with unresolved D. The source of this sequence is a man aged 25-40 years with Graves' hyperthyroidism. What was sequenced was blood. CDR3 bases: TGTGCCAGCAGCTTAGGCCTGGGCGGCACTGAAGCTTTCTTT. Translating it yields CASSLGLGGTEAFF.